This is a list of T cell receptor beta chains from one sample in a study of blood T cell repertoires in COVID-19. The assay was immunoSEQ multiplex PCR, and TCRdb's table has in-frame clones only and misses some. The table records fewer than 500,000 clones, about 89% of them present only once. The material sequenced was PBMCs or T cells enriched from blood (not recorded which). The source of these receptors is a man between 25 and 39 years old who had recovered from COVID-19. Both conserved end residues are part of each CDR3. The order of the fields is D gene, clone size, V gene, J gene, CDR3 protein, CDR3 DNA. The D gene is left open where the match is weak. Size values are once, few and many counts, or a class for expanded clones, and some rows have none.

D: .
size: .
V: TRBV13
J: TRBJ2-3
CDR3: CASSQGDVRTDTQYF
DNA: TGTGCCAGCAGTCAAGGGGATGTGCGCACAGATACGCAGTATTTT

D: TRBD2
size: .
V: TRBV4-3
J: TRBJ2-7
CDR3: CASSQDLAGSSYEQYF
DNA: TGCGCCAGCAGCCAAGATCTAGCGGGAAGCTCCTACGAGCAGTACTTC

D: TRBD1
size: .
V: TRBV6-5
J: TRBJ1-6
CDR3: CASSYSTGGNSPLHF
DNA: TGTGCCAGCAGTTACTCGACAGGGGGAAATTCACCCCTCCACTTT

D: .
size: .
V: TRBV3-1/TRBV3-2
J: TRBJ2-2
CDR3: CASGRNTGELFF
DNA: TGTGCCAGCGGGCGGAACACCGGGGAGCTGTTTTTT

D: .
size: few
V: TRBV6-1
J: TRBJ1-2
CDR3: CASSGVGGRGSTGYTF
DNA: TGTGCCAGCAGTGGGGTTGGGGGAAGGGGGAGTACTGGCTACACCTTC

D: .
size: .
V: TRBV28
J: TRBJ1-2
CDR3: CASSLRLFGYTF
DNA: TGTGCCAGCAGTTTGAGGCTGTTTGGCTACACCTTC

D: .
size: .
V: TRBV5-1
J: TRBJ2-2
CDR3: CASKQGGGQNTGELFF
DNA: TGCGCCAGCAAGCAAGGAGGGGGCCAGAACACCGGGGAGCTGTTTTTT

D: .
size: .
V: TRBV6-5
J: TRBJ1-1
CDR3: CASTGSGNTEAFF
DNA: TGTGCCAGTACAGGGAGCGGGAACACTGAAGCTTTCTTT

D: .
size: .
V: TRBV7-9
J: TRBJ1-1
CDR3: CASSLEGPAEAFF
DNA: TGTGCCAGCAGCTTAGAGGGGCCAGCCGAAGCTTTCTTT

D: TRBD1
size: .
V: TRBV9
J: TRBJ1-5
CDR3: CASSVGTGGASNQPQHF
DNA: TGTGCCAGCAGCGTCGGGACAGGGGGAGCCTCCAATCAGCCCCAGCATTTT

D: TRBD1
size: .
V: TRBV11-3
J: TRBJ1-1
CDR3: CASSDRVGKAFF
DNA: TGTGCCAGCAGCGACAGGGTCGGAAAAGCTTTCTTT

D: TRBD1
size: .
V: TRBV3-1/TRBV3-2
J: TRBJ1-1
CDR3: CASSQHQTGGNTEAFF
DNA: TGTGCCAGCAGCCAACACCAGACAGGGGGGAACACTGAAGCTTTCTTT

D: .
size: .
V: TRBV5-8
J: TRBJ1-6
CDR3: CASSLPPGRGNSPLHF
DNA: TGTGCCAGCAGCTTGCCACCCGGACGGGGAAATTCACCCCTCCACTTT

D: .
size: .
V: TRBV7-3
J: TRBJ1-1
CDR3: CASSFGGNTEAFF
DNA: TGTGCCAGCAGCTTCGGGGGAAACACTGAAGCTTTCTTT

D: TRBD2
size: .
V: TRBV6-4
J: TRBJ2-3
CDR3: CASSASSGYTDTQYF
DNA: TGTGCCAGCAGTGCTTCTAGCGGATACACAGATACGCAGTATTTT

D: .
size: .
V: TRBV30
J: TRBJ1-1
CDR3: CAWHRVGRAFEAFF
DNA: TGTGCCTGGCACAGGGTTGGAAGGGCGTTTGAAGCTTTCTTT

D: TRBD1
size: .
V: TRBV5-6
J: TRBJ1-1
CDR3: CASSFRQGWNTEAFF
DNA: TGTGCCAGCAGCTTCCGACAGGGGTGGAACACTGAAGCTTTCTTT